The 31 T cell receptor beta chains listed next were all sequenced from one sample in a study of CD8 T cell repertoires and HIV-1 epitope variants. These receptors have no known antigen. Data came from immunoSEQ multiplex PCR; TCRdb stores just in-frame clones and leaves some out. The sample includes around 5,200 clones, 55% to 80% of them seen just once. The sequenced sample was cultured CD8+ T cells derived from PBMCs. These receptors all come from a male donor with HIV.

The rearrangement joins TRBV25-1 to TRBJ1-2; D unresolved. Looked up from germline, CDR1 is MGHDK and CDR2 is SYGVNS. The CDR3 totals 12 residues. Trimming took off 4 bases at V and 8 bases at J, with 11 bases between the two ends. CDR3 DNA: TGTGCCAGCAGTGTCCATATGGGAGGCTACACCTTC. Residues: CASSVHMGGYTF.

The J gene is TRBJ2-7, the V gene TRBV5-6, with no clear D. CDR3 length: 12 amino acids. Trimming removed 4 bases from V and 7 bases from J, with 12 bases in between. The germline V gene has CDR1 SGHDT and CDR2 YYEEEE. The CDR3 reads CASSAGIGEQYF. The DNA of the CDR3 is TGTGCCAGCAGCGCTGGGATCGGGGAGCAGTACTTC.

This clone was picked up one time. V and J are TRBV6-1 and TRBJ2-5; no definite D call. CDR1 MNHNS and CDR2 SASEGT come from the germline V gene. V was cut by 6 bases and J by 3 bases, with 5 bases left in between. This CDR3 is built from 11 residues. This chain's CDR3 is CASRDKETQYF. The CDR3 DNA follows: TGTGCCAGCAGGGATAAAGAGACCCAGTACTTC.

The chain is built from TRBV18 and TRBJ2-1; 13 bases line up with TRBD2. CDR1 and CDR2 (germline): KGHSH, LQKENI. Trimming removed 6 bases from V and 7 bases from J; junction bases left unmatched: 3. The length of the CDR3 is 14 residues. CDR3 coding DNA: TGTGCCAGCTCGCCGGGACTAGCGGGGAATGAGCAGTTCTTC. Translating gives CASSPGLAGNEQFF.

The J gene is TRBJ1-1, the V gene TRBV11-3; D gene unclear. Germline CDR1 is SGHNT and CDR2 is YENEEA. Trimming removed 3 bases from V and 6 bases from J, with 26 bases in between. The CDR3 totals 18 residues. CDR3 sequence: CASSFQQAADPYRAEAFF. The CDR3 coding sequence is TGTGCCAGCAGCTTCCAACAAGCGGCAGATCCCTATCGCGCTGAAGCTTTCTTT.

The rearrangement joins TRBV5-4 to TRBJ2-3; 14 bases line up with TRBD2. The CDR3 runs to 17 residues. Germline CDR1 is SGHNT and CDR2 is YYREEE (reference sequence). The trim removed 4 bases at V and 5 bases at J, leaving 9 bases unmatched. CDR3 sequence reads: CASSHGTSGSLGDTQYF. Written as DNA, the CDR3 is TGTGCCAGCAGCCACGGGACTAGCGGGAGCTTGGGAGATACGCAGTATTTT.

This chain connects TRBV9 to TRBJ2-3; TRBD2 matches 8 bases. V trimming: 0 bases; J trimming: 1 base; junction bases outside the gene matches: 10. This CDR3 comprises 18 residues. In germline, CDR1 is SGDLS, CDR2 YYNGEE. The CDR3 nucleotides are TGTGCCAGCAGCGTAGGTTGGGCGGGAGGAGAAGGCACAGATACGCAGTATTTT. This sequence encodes CASSVGWAGGEGTDTQYF.

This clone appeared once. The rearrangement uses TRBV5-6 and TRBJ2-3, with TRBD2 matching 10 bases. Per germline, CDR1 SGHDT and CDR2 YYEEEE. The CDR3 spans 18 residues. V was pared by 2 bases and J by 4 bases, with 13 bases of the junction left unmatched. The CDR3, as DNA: TGTGCCAGCAGCTTTTTCTCTCTAGCGGGGGAATCCGCAGATACGCAGTATTTT. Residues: CASSFFSLAGESADTQYF. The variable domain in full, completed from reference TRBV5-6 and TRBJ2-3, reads DAGVTQSPTHLIKTRGQQVTLRCSPKSGHDTVSWYQQALGQGPQFIFQYYEEEERQRGNFPDRFSGHQFPNYSSELNVNALLLGDSALYLCASSFFSLAGESADTQYFGPGTRLTVL.

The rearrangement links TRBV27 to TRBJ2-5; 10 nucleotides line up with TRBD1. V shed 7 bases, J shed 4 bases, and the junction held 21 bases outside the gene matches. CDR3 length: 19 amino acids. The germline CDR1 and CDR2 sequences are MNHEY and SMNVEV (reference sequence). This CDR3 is CASTHRWDRGSRFPETQYF. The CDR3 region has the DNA TGTGCCAGCACTCACCGGTGGGACAGGGGTTCTCGCTTTCCAGAGACCCAGTACTTC.

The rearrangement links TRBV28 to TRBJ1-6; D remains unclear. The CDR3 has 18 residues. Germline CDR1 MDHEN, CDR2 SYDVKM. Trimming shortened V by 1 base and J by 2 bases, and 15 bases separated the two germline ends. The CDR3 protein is CASSLYRVLEPYNSPLHF. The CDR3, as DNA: TGTGCCAGCAGTTTATACCGGGTCCTTGAACCCTATAATTCACCCCTCCACTTT.

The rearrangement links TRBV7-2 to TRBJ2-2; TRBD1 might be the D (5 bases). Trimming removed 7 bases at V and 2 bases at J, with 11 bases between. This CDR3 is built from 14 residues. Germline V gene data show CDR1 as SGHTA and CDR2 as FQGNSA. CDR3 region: CASTWGSNTGELFF. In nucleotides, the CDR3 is TGTGCCAGCACCTGGGGCAGCAACACCGGGGAGCTGTTTTTT.

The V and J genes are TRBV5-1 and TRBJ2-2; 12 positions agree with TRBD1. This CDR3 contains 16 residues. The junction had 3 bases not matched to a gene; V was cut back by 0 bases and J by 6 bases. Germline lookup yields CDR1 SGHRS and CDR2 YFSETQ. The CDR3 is CASSLEGQGAAGELFF. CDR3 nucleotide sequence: TGCGCCAGCAGCTTGGAGGGACAGGGGGCGGCCGGGGAGCTGTTTTTT.

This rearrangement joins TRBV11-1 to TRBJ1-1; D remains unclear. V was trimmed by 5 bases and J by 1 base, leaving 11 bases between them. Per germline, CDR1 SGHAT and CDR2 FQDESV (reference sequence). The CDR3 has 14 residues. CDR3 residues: CASSPRPGNTEAFF. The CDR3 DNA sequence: TGTGCCAGCAGCCCCAGACCCGGGAACACTGAAGCTTTCTTT. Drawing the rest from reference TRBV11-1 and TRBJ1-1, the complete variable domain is EAEVAQSPRYKITEKSQAVAFWCDPISGHATLYWYRQILGQGPELLVQFQDESVVDDSQLPKDRFSAERLKGVDSTLKIQPAELGDSAMYLCASSPRPGNTEAFFGQGTRLTVV.

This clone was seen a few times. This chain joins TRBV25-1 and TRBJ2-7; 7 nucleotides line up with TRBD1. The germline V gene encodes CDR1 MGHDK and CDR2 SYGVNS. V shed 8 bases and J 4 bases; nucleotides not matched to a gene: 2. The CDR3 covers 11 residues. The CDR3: CASGTVYEQYF. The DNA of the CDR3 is TGTGCCAGCGGGACAGTTTACGAGCAGTACTTC.

CDR3 bases: TGTGCCAGCACCCATCGGGGCGCGGCTAATGAAAAACTGTTTTTT. Its translation: CASTHRGAANEKLFF. The genes are TRBV6-5 and TRBJ1-4; D is possibly TRBD1 (5 bases). V was trimmed by 7 bases and J by 3 bases, leaving 15 bases between them. Germline V gives CDR1 MNHEY, CDR2 SVGAGI. The CDR3 sequence is 15 residues long.

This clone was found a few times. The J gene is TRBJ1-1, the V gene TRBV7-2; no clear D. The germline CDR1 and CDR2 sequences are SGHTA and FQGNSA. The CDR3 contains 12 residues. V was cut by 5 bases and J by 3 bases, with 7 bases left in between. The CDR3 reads CASSVRYTEAFF. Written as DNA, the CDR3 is TGTGCCAGCAGCGTGAGGTACACTGAAGCTTTCTTT.

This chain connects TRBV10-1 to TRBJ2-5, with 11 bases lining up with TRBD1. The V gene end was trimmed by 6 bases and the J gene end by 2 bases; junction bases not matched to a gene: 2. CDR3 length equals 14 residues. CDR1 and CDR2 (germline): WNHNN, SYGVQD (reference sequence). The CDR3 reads CASSRDRGQETQYF. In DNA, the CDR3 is TGCGCCAGCAGCCGGGACAGGGGGCAAGAGACCCAGTACTTC.

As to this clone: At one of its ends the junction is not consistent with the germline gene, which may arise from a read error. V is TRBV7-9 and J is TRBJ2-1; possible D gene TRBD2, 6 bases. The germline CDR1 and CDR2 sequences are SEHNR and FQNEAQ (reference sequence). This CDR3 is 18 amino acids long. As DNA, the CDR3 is TGTGCCAGCAGTTTAGCGGCTAACAGTTACAGCTCCTACAATGAGCAGTTCTTC. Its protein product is CASSLAANSYSSYNEQFF.

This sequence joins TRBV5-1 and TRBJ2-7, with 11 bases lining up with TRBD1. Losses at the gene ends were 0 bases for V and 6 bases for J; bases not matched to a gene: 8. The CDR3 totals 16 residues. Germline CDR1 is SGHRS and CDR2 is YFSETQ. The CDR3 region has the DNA TGCGCCAGCAGCTTGGATGGGGACAGGGGGTTGGGCGAGCAGTACTTC. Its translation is CASSLDGDRGLGEQYF.

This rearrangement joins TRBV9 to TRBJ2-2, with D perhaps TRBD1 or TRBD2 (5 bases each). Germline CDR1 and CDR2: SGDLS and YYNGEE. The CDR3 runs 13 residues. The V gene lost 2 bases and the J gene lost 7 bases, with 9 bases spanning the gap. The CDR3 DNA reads TGTGCCAGCAGCGTCAGGGAGAGCGGGGAGCTGTTTTTT. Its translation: CASSVRESGELFF.

The CDR3 loop reads CASSLNGGSNTEAFF. CDR3 sequence (DNA): TGTGCCAGCAGCTTAAATGGGGGTTCCAACACTGAAGCTTTCTTT. The rearrangement uses TRBV7-9 and TRBJ1-1, with D perhaps TRBD1 (5 bases). CDR1 and CDR2 from the germline V gene are SEHNR and FQNEAQ (reference sequence). This CDR3 contains 15 residues. V was clipped by 2 bases and J by 2 bases, with 12 bases between them.

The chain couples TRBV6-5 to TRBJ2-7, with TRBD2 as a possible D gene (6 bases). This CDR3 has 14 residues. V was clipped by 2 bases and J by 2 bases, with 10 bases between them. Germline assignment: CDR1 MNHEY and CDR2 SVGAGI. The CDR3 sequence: CASSYDRRAYEQYF. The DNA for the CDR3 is TGTGCCAGCAGTTACGATCGGAGGGCCTACGAGCAGTACTTC.

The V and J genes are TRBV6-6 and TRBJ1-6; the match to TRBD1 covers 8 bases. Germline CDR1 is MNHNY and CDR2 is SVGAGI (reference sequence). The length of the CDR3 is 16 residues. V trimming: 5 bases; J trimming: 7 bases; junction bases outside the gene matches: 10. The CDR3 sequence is CASSSRTTGANSPLHF. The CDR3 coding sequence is TGTGCCAGCAGTAGCCGGACGACAGGGGCGAATTCACCCCTCCACTTT.

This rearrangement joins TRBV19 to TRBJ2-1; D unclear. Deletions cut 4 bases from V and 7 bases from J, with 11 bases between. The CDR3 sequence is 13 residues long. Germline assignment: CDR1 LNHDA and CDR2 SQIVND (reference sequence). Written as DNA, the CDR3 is TGTGCCAGTAGTAAAGATAGTGGAAATGAGCAGTTCTTC. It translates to CASSKDSGNEQFF.

The CDR3 sequence: CASSYGEGTQYF. CDR3 nucleotides: TGTGCCAGCAGTTACGGGGAAGGGACCCAGTACTTC. The rearrangement uses TRBV6-5 and TRBJ2-5; D unresolved. CDR1 and CDR2 (germline): MNHEY, SVGAGI. The germline V and J ends were trimmed by 2 bases and 7 bases, with 8 bases remaining between them. The CDR3 loop spans 12 amino acids.

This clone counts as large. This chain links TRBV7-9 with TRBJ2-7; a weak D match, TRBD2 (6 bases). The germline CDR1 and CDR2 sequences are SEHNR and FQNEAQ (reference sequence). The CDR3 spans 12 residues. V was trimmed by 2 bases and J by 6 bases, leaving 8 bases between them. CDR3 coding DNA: TGTGCCAGCAGCTTACGAGCGGGCGAGCAGTACTTC. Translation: CASSLRAGEQYF.

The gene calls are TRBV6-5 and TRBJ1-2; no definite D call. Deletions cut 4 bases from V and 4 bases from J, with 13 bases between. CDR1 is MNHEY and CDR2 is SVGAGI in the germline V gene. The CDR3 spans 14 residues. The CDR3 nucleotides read TGTGCCAGCAGTTCCCCCGGGTTGTCCTATGGCTACACCTTC. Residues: CASSSPGLSYGYTF.

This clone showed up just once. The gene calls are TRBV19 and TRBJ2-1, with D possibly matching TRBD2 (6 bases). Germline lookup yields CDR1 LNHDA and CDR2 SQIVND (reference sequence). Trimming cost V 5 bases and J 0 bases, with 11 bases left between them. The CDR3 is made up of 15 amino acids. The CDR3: CASSASDGSYNEQFF. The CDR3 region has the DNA TGTGCCAGTAGTGCTAGCGATGGCTCCTACAATGAGCAGTTCTTC.

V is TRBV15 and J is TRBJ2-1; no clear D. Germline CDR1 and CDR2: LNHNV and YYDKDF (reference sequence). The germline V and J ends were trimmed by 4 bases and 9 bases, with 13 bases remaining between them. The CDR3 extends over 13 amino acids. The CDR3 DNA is TGTGCCACCAGCACCCCAGAGCTGGGTGAGCAGTTCTTC. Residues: CATSTPELGEQFF.

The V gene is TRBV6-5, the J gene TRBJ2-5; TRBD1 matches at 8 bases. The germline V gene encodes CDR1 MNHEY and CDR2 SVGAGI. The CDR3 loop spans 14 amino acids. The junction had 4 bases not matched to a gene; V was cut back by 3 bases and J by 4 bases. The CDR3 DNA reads TGTGCCAGCAGTTATTCTGACAGGGGAGAGACCCAGTACTTC. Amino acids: CASSYSDRGETQYF.

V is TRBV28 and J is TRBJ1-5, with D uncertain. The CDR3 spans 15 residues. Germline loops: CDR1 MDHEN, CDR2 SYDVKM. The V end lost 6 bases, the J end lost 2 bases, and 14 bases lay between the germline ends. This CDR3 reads CASSLLGFGNQPQHF. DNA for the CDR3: TGTGCCAGCAGCCTACTCGGGTTTGGCAATCAGCCCCAGCATTTT. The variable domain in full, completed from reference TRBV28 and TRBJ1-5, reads DVKVTQSSRYLVKRTGEKVFLECVQDMDHENMFWYRQDPGLGLRLIYFSYDVKMKEKGDIPEGYSVSREKKERFSLILESASTNQTSMYLCASSLLGFGNQPQHFGDGTRLSIL.